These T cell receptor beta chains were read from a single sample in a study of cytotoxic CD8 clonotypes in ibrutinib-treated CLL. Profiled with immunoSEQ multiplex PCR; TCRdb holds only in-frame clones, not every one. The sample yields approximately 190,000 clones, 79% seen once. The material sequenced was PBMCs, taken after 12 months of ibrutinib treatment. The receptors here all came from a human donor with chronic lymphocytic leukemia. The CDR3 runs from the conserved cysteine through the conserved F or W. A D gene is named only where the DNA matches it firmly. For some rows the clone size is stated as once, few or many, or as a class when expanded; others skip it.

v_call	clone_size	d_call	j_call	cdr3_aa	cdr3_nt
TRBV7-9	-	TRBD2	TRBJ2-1	CASSLVTGGGNEQFF	TGTGCCAGCAGCTTAGTGACGGGGGGAGGAAATGAGCAGTTCTTC
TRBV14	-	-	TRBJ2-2	CASSLAQATGELFF	TGTGCCAGCAGCCTTGCACAGGCTACCGGGGAGCTGTTTTTT
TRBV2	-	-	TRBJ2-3	CASRPRTASTDTQYF	TGTGCCAGCCGCCCCCGGACAGCTAGCACAGATACGCAGTATTTT
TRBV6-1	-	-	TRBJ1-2	CASSADGNYGYTF	TGTGCCAGCAGCGCAGACGGAAACTATGGCTACACCTTC
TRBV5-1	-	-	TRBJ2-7	CASSLEVGSYEQYF	TGCGCCAGCAGCTTGGAAGTGGGCTCTTACGAGCAGTACTTC
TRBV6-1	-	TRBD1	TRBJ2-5	CASTTGQGGETQYF	TGTGCCAGCACCACCGGACAGGGCGGCGAGACCCAGTACTTC
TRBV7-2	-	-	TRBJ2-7	CASSLGSYEQYF	TGTGCCAGCAGCTTAGGCTCCTACGAGCAGTACTTC
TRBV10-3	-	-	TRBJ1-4	CAISGSTNEKLFF	TGTGCCATCAGTGGGAGTACTAACGAAAAACTGTTTTTT
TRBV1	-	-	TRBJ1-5	CTSSQDQGHQPQHF	TGCACCAGCAGCCAAGATCAGGGGCACCAGCCCCAGCATTTT
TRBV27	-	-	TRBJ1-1	CASSSPGNTEAFF	TGTGCCAGCAGCTCCCCGGGAAACACTGAAGCTTTCTTT
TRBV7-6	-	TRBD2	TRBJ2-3	CASSLEVAGGHSTDTQYF	TGTGCCAGCAGCTTAGAAGTTGCGGGGGGGCATAGCACAGATACGCAGTATTTT
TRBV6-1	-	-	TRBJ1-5	CASTPGWVQPQHF	TGTGCCAGCACTCCAGGCTGGGTACAGCCCCAGCATTTT
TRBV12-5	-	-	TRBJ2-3	CASGLENTDTQYF	TGTGCTAGTGGTTTGGAAAACACAGATACGCAGTATTTT
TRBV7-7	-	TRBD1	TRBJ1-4	CASSPDRGEKLFF	TGTGCTAGCAGCCCGGACAGGGGTGAAAAACTGTTTTTT
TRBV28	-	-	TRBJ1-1	CATERSLGDSEAFF	TGTGCCACCGAACGGTCTTTAGGGGATTCTGAAGCTTTCTTT
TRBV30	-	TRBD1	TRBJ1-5	CAGTTGGHQPQHF	TGTGCCGGTACGACAGGGGGCCATCAGCCCCAGCATTTT
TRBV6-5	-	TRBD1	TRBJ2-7	CASSYAGTGSYEQYF	TGTGCCAGCAGTTACGCCGGGACAGGGTCCTACGAGCAGTACTTC
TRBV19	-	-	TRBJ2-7	CASSSLPDGYEQYF	TGTGCCAGTAGTTCCCTACCGGACGGCTACGAGCAGTACTTC
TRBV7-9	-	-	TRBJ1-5	CASSGPQAQPQHF	TGTGCCAGCAGCGGTCCCCAGGCGCAGCCCCAGCATTTT
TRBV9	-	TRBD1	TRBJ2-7	CASSEGTVGYEQYF	TGTGCCAGCAGCGAGGGGACAGTAGGCTACGAGCAGTACTTC
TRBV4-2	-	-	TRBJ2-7	CASSQEPSPSGEQYF	TGTGCCAGCAGCCAAGAGCCTAGCCCTTCGGGCGAGCAGTACTTC
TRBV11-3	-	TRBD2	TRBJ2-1	CASSLAGHQYYNEQFF	TGTGCCAGCAGCCTAGCGGGGCACCAATATTACAATGAGCAGTTCTTC
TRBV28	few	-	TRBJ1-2	CASSLQGFGPLFYGYTF	TGTGCCAGCAGTTTACAGGGTTTTGGGCCTCTCTTCTATGGCTACACCTTC
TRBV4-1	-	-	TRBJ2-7	CASSQDVRQPPGPYEQYF	TGCGCCAGCAGCCAAGATGTCCGCCAGCCCCCGGGCCCCTACGAGCAGTACTTC
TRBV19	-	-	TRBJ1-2	CASSEQITYGYTF	TGTGCCAGTAGCGAACAGATTACCTATGGCTACACCTTC
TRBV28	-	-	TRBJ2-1	CASTMIWGRGGQFF	TGTGCCAGCACCATGATTTGGGGACGTGGAGGGCAGTTCTTC
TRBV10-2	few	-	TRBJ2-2	CASSEPSGVSTGELFF	TGCGCCAGCAGTGAACCATCAGGGGTTAGCACCGGGGAGCTGTTTTTT
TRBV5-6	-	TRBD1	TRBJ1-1	CASSLDRGTEAFF	TGTGCCAGCAGCTTGGACAGGGGAACTGAAGCTTTCTTT
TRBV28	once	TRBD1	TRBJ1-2	CASSYRGRFPNYGYTF	TGTGCCAGCAGCTACAGGGGGCGTTTTCCTAACTATGGCTACACCTTC
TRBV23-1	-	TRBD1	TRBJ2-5	CASSQPRDSTQETQYF	TGCGCCAGCAGTCAGCCCCGGGACAGTACCCAAGAGACCCAGTACTTC
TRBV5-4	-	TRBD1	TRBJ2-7	CASSPGTGLPYEQYF	TGTGCCAGCAGCCCCGGGACAGGGCTCCCCTACGAGCAGTACTTC
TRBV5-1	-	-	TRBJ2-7	CASSLVGGGGDEQYF	TGCGCCAGCAGCTTGGTGGGAGGGGGCGGCGACGAGCAGTACTTC
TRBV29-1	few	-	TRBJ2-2	CSVVQGSSGELFF	TGCAGCGTTGTGCAGGGATCGTCCGGGGAGCTGTTTTTT
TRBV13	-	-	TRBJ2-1	CASSLGWGSSYNEQFF	TGTGCCAGCAGCTTAGGGTGGGGGAGCTCCTACAATGAGCAGTTCTTC
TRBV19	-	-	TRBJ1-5	CASSHKRSGPINQPQHF	TGTGCCAGTAGTCATAAACGGTCCGGACCGATCAATCAGCCCCAGCATTTT
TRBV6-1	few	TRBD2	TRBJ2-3	CASSAIGGGAADTQYF	TGTGCCAGCAGTGCAATTGGCGGGGGGGCGGCAGATACGCAGTATTTT
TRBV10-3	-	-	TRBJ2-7	CAISDIGGRYEQYF	TGTGCCATCAGTGATATTGGGGGGCGCTACGAGCAGTACTTC
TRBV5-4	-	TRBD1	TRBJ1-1	CASSLGGQEVVGAFF	TGTGCCAGCAGCTTGGGGGGACAGGAGGTCGTAGGAGCTTTCTTT
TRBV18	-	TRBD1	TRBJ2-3	CASSPGQVTDTQYF	TGTGCCAGCTCCCCGGGACAGGTCACAGATACGCAGTATTTT
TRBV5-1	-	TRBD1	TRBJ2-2	CASSPGTGDSGELFF	TGCGCCAGCAGCCCTGGGACAGGGGATAGCGGGGAGCTGTTTTTT
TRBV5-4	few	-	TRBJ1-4	CASSPGTNRGEKLFF	TGTGCCAGCAGCCCCGGGACAAACCGGGGGGAAAAACTGTTTTTT
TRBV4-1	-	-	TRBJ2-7	CASSLDSSYEQYF	TGCGCCAGCAGTCTGGACAGCTCCTACGAGCAGTACTTC
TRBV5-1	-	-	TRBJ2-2	CASSLAANTGELFF	TGCGCCAGCAGCTTGGCGGCGAACACCGGGGAGCTGTTTTTT
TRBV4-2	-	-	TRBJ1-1	CASSQGDGVINTEAFF	TGTGCCAGCAGCCAAGGGGACGGCGTTATCAACACTGAAGCTTTCTTT
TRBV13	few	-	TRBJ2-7	CASSPRSTEQYF	TGTGCCAGCAGCCCTCGCTCGACGGAGCAGTACTTC
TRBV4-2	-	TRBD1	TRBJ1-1	CASSPSRRGTGRSTEAFF	TGTGCCAGCAGCCCTTCGCGGAGGGGGACAGGGCGGAGCACTGAAGCTTTCTTT
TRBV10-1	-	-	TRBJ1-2	CASSESGDYGYTF	TGCGCCAGCAGTGAGTCGGGCGACTATGGCTACACCTTC
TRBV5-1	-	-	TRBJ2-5	CASALSGEETQYF	TGCGCCAGCGCCCTTTCAGGGGAAGAGACCCAGTACTTC
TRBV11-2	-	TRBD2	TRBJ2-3	CASSLRGAGGPDTQYF	TGTGCCAGCAGCTTACGGGGGGCGGGAGGCCCCGATACGCAGTATTTT
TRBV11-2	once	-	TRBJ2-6	CASSSLFGTDNVLTF	TGTGCCAGCAGCTCCCTCTTTGGTACCGACAACGTCCTGACTTTC
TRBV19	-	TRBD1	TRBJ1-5	CASSLRDSEGYSNQPQHF	TGTGCCAGTAGTCTCCGGGACAGCGAGGGCTATAGCAATCAGCCCCAGCATTTT
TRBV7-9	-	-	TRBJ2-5	CASRREGVIETQYF	TGTGCCAGCAGGAGAGAGGGGGTGATAGAGACCCAGTACTTC
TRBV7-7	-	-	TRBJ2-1	CASSPISYNEQFF	TGTGCTAGCAGCCCTATATCCTACAATGAGCAGTTCTTC
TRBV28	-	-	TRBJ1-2	CASSFGIGYTF	TGTGCCAGCAGTTTTGGGATTGGCTACACCTTC
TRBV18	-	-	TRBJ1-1	CASSRDSNTEAFF	TGTGCCAGCTCACGGGATTCGAACACTGAAGCTTTCTTT
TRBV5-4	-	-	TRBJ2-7	CASSDRIHYEQYF	TGTGCCAGCAGCGACCGCATTCACTACGAGCAGTACTTC
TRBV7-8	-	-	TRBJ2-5	CASSDDSLQETQYF	TGTGCCAGCAGCGACGACTCGTTGCAAGAGACCCAGTACTTC
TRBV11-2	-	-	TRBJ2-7	CASSVRTGTNPDYEQYF	TGTGCCAGCAGCGTAAGGACCGGGACAAATCCCGACTACGAGCAGTACTTC
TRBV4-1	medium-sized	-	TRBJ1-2	CASSQEVALYGYTF	TGCGCCAGCAGCCAAGAAGTAGCCCTCTATGGCTACACCTTC
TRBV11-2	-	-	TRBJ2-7	CASSLGPMTGYEQYF	TGTGCCAGCAGCTTAGGACCCATGACAGGTTACGAGCAGTACTTC